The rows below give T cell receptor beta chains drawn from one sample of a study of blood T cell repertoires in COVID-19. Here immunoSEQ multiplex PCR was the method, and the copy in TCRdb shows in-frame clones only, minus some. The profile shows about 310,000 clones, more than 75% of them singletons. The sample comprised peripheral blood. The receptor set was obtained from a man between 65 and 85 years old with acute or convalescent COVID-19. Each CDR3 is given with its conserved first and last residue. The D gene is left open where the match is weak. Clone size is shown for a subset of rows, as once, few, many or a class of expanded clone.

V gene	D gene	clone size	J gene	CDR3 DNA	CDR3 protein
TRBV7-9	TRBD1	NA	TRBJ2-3	TGTGCCAGCAGCCCGACAGGGGGCGGAGGGTCTACGCAGTATTTT	CASSPTGGGGSTQYF
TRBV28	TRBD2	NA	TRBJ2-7	TGTGCCAGCAGTTTAGCGGGGGGGCCCTACGAGCAGTACTTC	CASSLAGGPYEQYF
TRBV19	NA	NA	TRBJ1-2	TGTGCCAGTAGTCGTACAGGGACCTATGGCTACACCTTC	CASSRTGTYGYTF
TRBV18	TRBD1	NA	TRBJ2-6	TGTGCCAGCTCACCTAGAATCCGGGACAGCTCCCTCTCTGGGGCCAACGTCCTGACTTTC	CASSPRIRDSSLSGANVLTF
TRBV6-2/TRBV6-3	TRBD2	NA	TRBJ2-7	TGTGCCAGCAGCCCAAGATCGGGAGGAGCCTACGAGCAGTACTTC	CASSPRSGGAYEQYF
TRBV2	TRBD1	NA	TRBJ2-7	TGTGCCAGCAGTGAGCCGGGACAGGGCACCTACGAGCAGTACTTC	CASSEPGQGTYEQYF
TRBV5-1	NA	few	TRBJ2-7	TGCGCCAGCAGCCCAGGGGAGTCTCCCTACGAGCAGTACTTC	CASSPGESPYEQYF
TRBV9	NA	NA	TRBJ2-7	TGTGCCAGCAGCGTAAGTACAGGGTTGATCGGGGCCGAGCAGTACTTC	CASSVSTGLIGAEQYF
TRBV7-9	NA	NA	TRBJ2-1	TGTGCCAGCAGCTCAATTTACAATGAGCAGTTCTTC	CASSSIYNEQFF
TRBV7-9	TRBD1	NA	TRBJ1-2	TGTGCCAGCAGTCCACTCCCGGGACAGGGGCATGCCTATGGCTACACCTTC	CASSPLPGQGHAYGYTF
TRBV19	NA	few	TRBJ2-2	TGTGCCAGTAGTCGGGACTTGAACACCGGGGAGCTGTTTTTT	CASSRDLNTGELFF
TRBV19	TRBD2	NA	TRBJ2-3	TGTGCCAGTAGCCCGGGAGGGTGGCGGCATAGCACAGATACGCAGTATTTT	CASSPGGWRHSTDTQYF
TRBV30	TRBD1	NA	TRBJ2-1	TGTGCCTGGAGAACAGGGGGACGGGATGAGCAGTTCTTC	CAWRTGGRDEQFF
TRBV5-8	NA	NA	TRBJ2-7	TGTGCCAGCACACCCAGACAGACTTACTCCTACGAGCAGTACTTC	CASTPRQTYSYEQYF
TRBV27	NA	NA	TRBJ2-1	TGTGCCAGACAATGTGGTTCTGAGCAGTTCTTC	CARQCGSEQFF
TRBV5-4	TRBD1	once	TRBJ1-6	TGTGCCAGCAGCTTGCGGACAGGGGAACACTCCCCCCTCCACTTT	CASSLRTGEHSPLHF